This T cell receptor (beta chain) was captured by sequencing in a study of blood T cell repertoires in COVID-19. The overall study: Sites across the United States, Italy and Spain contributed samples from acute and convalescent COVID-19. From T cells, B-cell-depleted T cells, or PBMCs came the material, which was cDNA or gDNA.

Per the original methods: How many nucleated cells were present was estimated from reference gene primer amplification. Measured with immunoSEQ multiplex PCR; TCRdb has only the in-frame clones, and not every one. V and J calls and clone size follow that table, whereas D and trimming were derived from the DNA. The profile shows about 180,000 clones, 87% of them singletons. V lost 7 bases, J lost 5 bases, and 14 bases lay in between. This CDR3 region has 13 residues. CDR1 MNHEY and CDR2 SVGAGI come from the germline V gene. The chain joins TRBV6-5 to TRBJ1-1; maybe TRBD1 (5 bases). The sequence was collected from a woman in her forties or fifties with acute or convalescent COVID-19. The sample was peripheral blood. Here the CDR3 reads CASNRGEDTEAFF. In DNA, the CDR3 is TGTGCCAGCAATAGGGGTGAGGATACTGAAGCTTTCTTT.